These 2 T cell receptor beta chains came from one sample sequenced in a study of T cell responses to AZD1222 COVID-19 vaccine. The protocol was immunoSEQ multiplex PCR, while the TCRdb copy is restricted to in-frame clones and leaves out a portion. There are some 140,000 clones in the sample; roughly 89% occur only once, and less than 7% lies in the top ten. This specimen was peripheral blood, taken on day 0 of AZD1222 vaccination. The source is an adult in good health.

The count of this clone is one. J is TRBJ1-6 and V is TRBV28; D remains ambiguous. Germline loops: CDR1 MDHEN, CDR2 SYDVKM. Trimming removed 6 bases at V and 10 bases at J, with 10 bases between. CDR3 size: 12 residues. This CDR3 reads CASRVAGSPLHF. Written as DNA, the CDR3 is TGTGCCAGCAGGGTGGCTGGCTCACCCCTCCACTTT.

J is TRBJ1-4 and V is TRBV4-1; D not certain. V shed 1 base and J shed 1 base, with 10 bases lying between them. This CDR3 is 16 amino acids long. Germline V gene data show CDR1 as MGHRA and CDR2 as YSYEKL. CDR3 sequence: CASSQGFGVTNEKLFF. The CDR3 DNA is TGCGCCAGCAGCCAAGGTTTCGGGGTAACTAATGAAAAACTGTTTTTT.